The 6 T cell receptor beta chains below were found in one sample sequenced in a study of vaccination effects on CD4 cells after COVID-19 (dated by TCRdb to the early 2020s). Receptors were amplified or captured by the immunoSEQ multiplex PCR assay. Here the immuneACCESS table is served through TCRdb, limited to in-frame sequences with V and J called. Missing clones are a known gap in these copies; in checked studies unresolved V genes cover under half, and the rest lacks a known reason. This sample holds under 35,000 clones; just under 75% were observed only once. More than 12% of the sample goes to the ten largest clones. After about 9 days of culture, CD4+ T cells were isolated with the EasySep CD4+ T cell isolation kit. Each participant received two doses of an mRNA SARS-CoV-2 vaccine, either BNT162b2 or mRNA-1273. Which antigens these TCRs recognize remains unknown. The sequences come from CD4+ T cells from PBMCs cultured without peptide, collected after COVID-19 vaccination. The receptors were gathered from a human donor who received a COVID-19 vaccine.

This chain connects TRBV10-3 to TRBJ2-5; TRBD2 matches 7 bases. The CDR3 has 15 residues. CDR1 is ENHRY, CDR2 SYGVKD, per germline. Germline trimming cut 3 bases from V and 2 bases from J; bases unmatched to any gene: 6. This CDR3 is CAISDPGGRQETQYF. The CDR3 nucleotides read TGTGCCATCAGTGACCCCGGGGGGAGGCAAGAGACCCAGTACTTC.

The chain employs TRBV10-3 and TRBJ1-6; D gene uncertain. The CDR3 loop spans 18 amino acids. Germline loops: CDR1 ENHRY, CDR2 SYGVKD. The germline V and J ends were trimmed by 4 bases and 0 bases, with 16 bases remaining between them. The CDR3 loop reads CAISGKDVLSSYNSPLHF. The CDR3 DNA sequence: TGTGCCATCAGTGGCAAGGACGTTTTGAGCTCCTATAATTCACCCCTCCACTTT.

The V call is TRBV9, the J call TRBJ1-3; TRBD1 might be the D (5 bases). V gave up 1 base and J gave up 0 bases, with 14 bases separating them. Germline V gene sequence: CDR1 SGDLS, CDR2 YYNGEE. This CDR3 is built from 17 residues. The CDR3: CASSVTGQPSSGNTIYF. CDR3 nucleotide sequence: TGTGCCAGCAGCGTAACTGGACAACCGTCCTCTGGAAACACCATATATTTT.

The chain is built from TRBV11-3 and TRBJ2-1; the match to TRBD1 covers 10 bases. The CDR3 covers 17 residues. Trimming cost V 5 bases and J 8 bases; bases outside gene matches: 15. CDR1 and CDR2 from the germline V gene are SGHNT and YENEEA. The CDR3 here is CASSANGQGGVVDEQFF. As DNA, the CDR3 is TGTGCCAGCAGCGCAAATGGACAGGGGGGAGTGGTGGATGAGCAGTTCTTC.

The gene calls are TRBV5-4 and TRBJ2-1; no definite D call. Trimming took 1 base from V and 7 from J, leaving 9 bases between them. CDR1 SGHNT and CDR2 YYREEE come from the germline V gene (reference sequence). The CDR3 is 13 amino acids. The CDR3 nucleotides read TGTGCCAGCAGCTTGAGATTGAGAAATGAGCAGTTCTTC. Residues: CASSLRLRNEQFF. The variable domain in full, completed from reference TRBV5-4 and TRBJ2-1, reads ETGVTQSPTHLIKTRGQQVTLRCSSQSGHNTVSWYQQALGQGPQFIFQYYREEENGRGNFPPRFSGLQFPNYSSELNVNALELDDSALYLCASSLRLRNEQFFGPGTRLTVL.

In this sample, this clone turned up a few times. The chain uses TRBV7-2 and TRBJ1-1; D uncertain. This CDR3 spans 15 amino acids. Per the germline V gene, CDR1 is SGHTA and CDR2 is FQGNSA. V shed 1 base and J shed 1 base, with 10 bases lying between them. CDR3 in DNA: TGTGCCAGCAGCTTAGTCGCAGATACGAACACTGAAGCTTTCTTT. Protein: CASSLVADTNTEAFF.